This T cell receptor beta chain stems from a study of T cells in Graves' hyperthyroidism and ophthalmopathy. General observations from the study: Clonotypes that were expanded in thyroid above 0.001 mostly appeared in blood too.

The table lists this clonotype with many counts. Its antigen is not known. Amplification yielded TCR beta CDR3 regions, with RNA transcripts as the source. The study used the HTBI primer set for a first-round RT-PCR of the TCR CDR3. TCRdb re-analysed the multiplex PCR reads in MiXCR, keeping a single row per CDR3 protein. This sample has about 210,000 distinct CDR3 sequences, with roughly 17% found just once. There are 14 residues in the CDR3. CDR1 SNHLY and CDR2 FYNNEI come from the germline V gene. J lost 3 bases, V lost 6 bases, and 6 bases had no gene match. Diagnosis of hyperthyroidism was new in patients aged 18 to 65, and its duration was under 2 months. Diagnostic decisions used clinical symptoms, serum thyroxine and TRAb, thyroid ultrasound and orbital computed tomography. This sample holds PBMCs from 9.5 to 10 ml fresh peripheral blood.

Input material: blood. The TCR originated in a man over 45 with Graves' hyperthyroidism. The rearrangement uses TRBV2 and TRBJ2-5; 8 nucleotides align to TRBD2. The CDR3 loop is CASSETSGEETQYF. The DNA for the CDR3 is TGTGCCAGCAGCGAAACTAGCGGAGAAGAGACCCAGTACTTC.